This T cell receptor beta chain derives from a study of blood T cell repertoires in COVID-19. Study members were between about 18 and 100 years old and lived in 20 to 30 US regions. The study assigned cohorts using participant-reported clinical history. Sequenced by immunoSEQ multiplex PCR; TCRdb stores in-frame clones only, minus some. Of 370,000 or so clones listed, more than 75% are singletons. Trimming cost V 4 bases and J 8 bases; bases outside gene matches: 5. From germline, CDR1 is GTSNPN and CDR2 SVGIG (reference sequence). The CDR3 totals 12 residues. Sequencing was performed on PBMCs or T cells enriched from blood (not recorded which). The sequence derives from a man aged 25 to 40 who had recovered from COVID-19. The chain couples TRBV30 to TRBJ1-1; 9 positions agree with TRBD1. The CDR3 spells CAWIGDRVEAFF. CDR3 DNA sequence: TGTGCCTGGATAGGGGACAGGGTGGAAGCTTTCTTT. Full variable domain (rest looked up from reference TRBV30 and TRBJ1-1): SQTIHQWPATLVQPVGSPLSLECTVEGTSNPNLYWYRQAAGRGLQLLFYSVGIGQISSEVPQNLSASRPQDRQFILSSKKLLLSDSGFYLCAWIGDRVEAFFGQGTRLTVV.